The 23 T cell receptor beta chains reported below all come from one sample, sequenced in a study of T cells after yellow fever vaccination. TCRdb ran MiXCR on the 5' RACE reads and lists one entry per CDR3 protein. The sample contains more than 450,000 distinct CDR3 sequences, 20% to 25% of which appear only once. This specimen consisted of PBMCs, obtained around 3 weeks after the first yellow fever vaccination. All receptors derive from a man aged 18-30 years who received the YFV17D yellow fever vaccine.

A note on this clonotype: At one end the junction does not follow the germline gene, possibly because of a read error. The chain combines TRBV4-1 with TRBJ1-1; D gene ambiguous. This CDR3 has 14 amino acids. In germline, CDR1 is MGHRA, CDR2 YSYEKL. The CDR3 loop reads CASTQAPSNTEAFF. In nucleotides, the CDR3 is TGCGCCAGCACCCAAGCCCCGTCGAACACTGAAGCTTTCTTT.

This clonotype was recorded once. The V call is TRBV5-4, the J call TRBJ2-2; a weak D match, TRBD2 (7 bases). This CDR3 is 15 amino acids long. V gave up 1 base and J gave up 6 bases, with 13 bases separating them. Germline assignment: CDR1 SGHNT and CDR2 YYREEE (reference sequence). The CDR3: CASSLSAGASGELFF. For the CDR3, the DNA is TGTGCCAGCAGCTTGTCTGCGGGGGCGTCCGGGGAGCTGTTTTTT.

This clonotype was picked up a small number of times. The V call is TRBV11-2, the J call TRBJ2-7; D might be TRBD2 (5 bases). Per the germline V gene, CDR1 is SGHAT and CDR2 is FQNNGV. Trimming removed 4 bases from V and 3 bases from J, with 13 bases in between. The CDR3 runs to 14 residues. CDR3 coding DNA: TGTGCCAGCAGCTCTTTTGCTGGAGGCTACGAGCAGTACTTC. Its protein is CASSSFAGGYEQYF.

The table lists this clonotype with a few counts. The chain has TRBV11-2 and TRBJ2-2; 11 bases fit TRBD2. The CDR3 loop spans 18 amino acids. The germline gives CDR1 SGHAT, CDR2 FQNNGV. Germline trimming cut 5 bases from V and 0 bases from J; bases unmatched to any gene: 8. In nucleotides, the CDR3 is TGTGCCAGCAGCCCCGGGCTAGCGGGGGGATCGAACACCGGGGAGCTGTTTTTT. It translates to CASSPGLAGGSNTGELFF.

There are many counts of this clonotype. CDR3 sequence: CASSVSVVPRAIQETQYF. In DNA form, the CDR3 reads TGTGCCAGCTCAGTTTCGGTAGTTCCGAGAGCTATACAAGAGACCCAGTACTTC. This rearrangement joins TRBV12-3 or TRBV12-4 to TRBJ2-5; D remains ambiguous. The V and J ends lost 8 bases and 2 bases respectively, with 27 bases between them. The CDR3 is 18 residues long.

In its sample, this clonotype was seen a few times. This chain joins TRBV4-2 and TRBJ2-5; D gene unclear. The V end was cut by 2 bases, the J end by 4 bases, with 14 bases between. There are 15 residues in the CDR3. Germline CDR1 is LGHNA and CDR2 is YNFKEQ. CDR3: CASSQKSDQGETQYF. The CDR3 nucleotides are TGTGCCAGCAGCCAAAAGTCGGACCAAGGAGAGACCCAGTACTTC.

The V and J genes are TRBV7-2 and TRBJ2-7; tentatively, D is TRBD1 (6 bases). V lost 1 base to trimming and J lost 5 bases, with 12 bases between them. This CDR3 has 14 residues. Germline V gene sequence: CDR1 SGHTA, CDR2 FQGNSA. The CDR3 sequence: CASSLDRVHDEQYF. As DNA, the CDR3 is TGTGCCAGCAGCTTAGACAGGGTACACGACGAGCAGTACTTC.

The chain has TRBV12-3 or TRBV12-4 and TRBJ2-7; 10 nucleotides agree with TRBD1. This CDR3 is 16 amino acids long. The V segment lost 5 bases and the J segment 5 bases; nucleotides outside the gene matches: 12. CDR3 residues: CASSLRRDRGRHEQYF. For the CDR3, the DNA is TGTGCCAGCAGTCTCCGACGGGACAGGGGCCGCCACGAGCAGTACTTC.

This clonotype occurred a few times. The V and J genes are TRBV12-3 or TRBV12-4 and TRBJ2-6; D is perhaps TRBD2 (6 bases). The CDR3 runs to 14 residues. The V and J ends lost 6 bases and 2 bases respectively, with 8 bases between them. CDR3 in amino acids: CASSRTTGANVLTF. The CDR3 DNA sequence: TGTGCCAGCAGCCGGACTACTGGGGCCAACGTCCTGACTTTC.

This clonotype has more than one count but fewer than ten. This chain uses TRBV9 with TRBJ2-3; D uncertain. With 3 bases removed from V and 6 bases from J, the gap between germline ends came to 14 bases. Germline CDR1 reads SGDLS; CDR2 reads YYNGEE. There are 14 residues in the CDR3. The CDR3: CASSESNSGDTQYF. Here the CDR3 DNA reads TGTGCCAGCAGCGAGTCGAACTCCGGGGATACGCAGTATTTT.

In this sample, this clonotype turned up once. This sequence joins TRBV10-3 and TRBJ2-1; perhaps D is TRBD1 or TRBD2 (6 bases each). Trimming removed 8 bases from V and 7 bases from J, with 18 bases in between. Germline V gene sequence: CDR1 ENHRY, CDR2 SYGVKD. The CDR3 has 14 residues. The CDR3 here is CAIHVGGVGNEQFF. The CDR3 coding sequence is TGTGCCATCCATGTGGGGGGCGTGGGGAATGAGCAGTTCTTC.

This sequence joins TRBV12-2 and TRBJ2-3; no DNA check was done on the table's D call, TRBD2. TRBV12-2 is flagged as a pseudogene. CDR3 length: 16 amino acids. Here the CDR3 DNA reads TGTGCAAGATCCTTCGGGGGACTAGAGGGGGCAGATACGCAGTATTTT. Translated, it gives CARSFGGLEGADTQYF.

The chain has TRBV4-2 and TRBJ1-2, with D possibly being TRBD1 (5 bases). Deletions cut 1 base from V and 7 bases from J, with 10 bases between. This CDR3 has 13 amino acids. Germline values: CDR1 LGHNA, CDR2 YNFKEQ. CDR3 loop: CASSQAGDFGYTF. The CDR3 DNA follows: TGTGCCAGCAGCCAAGCTGGGGACTTTGGCTACACCTTC.

The chain joins TRBV7-2 to TRBJ2-1, with 11 bases identical to TRBD2. This CDR3 comprises 17 residues. The germline CDR1 and CDR2 sequences are SGHTA and FQGNSA. V gave up 5 bases and J gave up 4 bases; unmatched junction bases: 10. This chain's CDR3 is CASSTVAGGPPYNEQFF. The CDR3 nucleotides read TGTGCCAGCAGCACCGTAGCGGGGGGGCCTCCGTACAATGAGCAGTTCTTC. The full variable domain, completed using reference TRBV7-2 and TRBJ2-1, is GAGVSQSPSNKVTEKGKDVELRCDPISGHTALYWYRQSLGQGLEFLIYFQGNSAPDKSGLPSDRFSAERTGGSVSTLTIQRTQQEDSAVYLCASSTVAGGPPYNEQFFGPGTRLTVL.

The chain combines TRBV10-3 with TRBJ1-2, with 9 bases fitting TRBD1. Germline lookup yields CDR1 ENHRY and CDR2 SYGVKD. CDR3 size: 16 residues. The junction had 9 bases not matched to a gene; V was cut back by 6 bases and J by 1 base. The CDR3 DNA sequence: TGTGCCATCAGCGGGACAGGGTATTTCTTTAACTATGGCTACACCTTC. Protein sequence: CAISGTGYFFNYGYTF.

In this sample, this clonotype turned up many times. J is TRBJ1-1 and V is TRBV10-3, with D unresolved. This CDR3 has 13 amino acids. Trimming pared 6 bases from V and 5 bases from J, leaving 13 bases between. Germline CDR1 ENHRY, CDR2 SYGVKD. CDR3 region: CAISLLGWTEAFF. CDR3 coding DNA: TGTGCCATCAGCCTGCTCGGATGGACTGAAGCTTTCTTT.

This clonotype came up a few times. V and J are TRBV12-3 or TRBV12-4 and TRBJ2-5, with D possibly being TRBD2 (6 bases). The V end was cut by 7 bases, the J end by 7 bases, with 7 bases between. This CDR3 has 10 amino acids. In nucleotides, the CDR3 is TGTGCCAGCATGGGGGGGACCCAGTACTTC. Protein: CASMGGTQYF.

This clonotype was observed many times. The V and J genes are TRBV12-3 or TRBV12-4 and TRBJ2-3, with 11 bases lining up with TRBD2. The V gene end was trimmed by 5 bases and the J gene end by 1 base; junction bases not matched to a gene: 5. The CDR3 spans 16 residues. The CDR3 DNA follows: TGTGCCAGCAGTCACCGACTAGCGGGGCGCACAGATACGCAGTATTTT. Protein sequence: CASSHRLAGRTDTQYF.

V is TRBV28 and J is TRBJ2-3, with TRBD2 identical over 12 bases. CDR3 length: 16 amino acids. Germline loops: CDR1 MDHEN, CDR2 SYDVKM. V dropped 5 bases and J dropped 4; count of bases not matched to a gene: 7. This CDR3 reads CASSPPRTSGADTQYF. CDR3 bases: TGTGCCAGCAGTCCCCCGCGGACTAGCGGGGCAGATACGCAGTATTTT. Combining the CDR3 with reference TRBV28 and TRBJ2-3 gives the whole variable domain DVKVTQSSRYLVKRTGEKVFLECVQDMDHENMFWYRQDPGLGLRLIYFSYDVKMKEKGDIPEGYSVSREKKERFSLILESASTNQTSMYLCASSPPRTSGADTQYFGPGTRLTVL.

The gene calls are TRBV19 and TRBJ1-6, with D possibly being TRBD1 (6 bases). CDR3 length equals 15 residues. V was cut by 6 bases and J by 7 bases, with 16 bases left in between. CDR1 is LNHDA and CDR2 is SQIVND in the germline V gene (reference sequence). CDR3 amino acids: CASRRIFTGNSPLHF. In nucleotides, the CDR3 is TGTGCCAGTAGGCGTATTTTCACAGGGAATTCACCCCTCCACTTT.

The chain is built from TRBV4-1 and TRBJ2-5, with 11 positions matching TRBD2. Germline V gene data show CDR1 as MGHRA and CDR2 as YSYEKL. The CDR3 sequence is 15 residues long. After removal of 5 bases from V and 1 base from J, the junction contained 3 bases not matched to a gene. CDR3 sequence: CASSSGTSGQETQYF. The CDR3 DNA reads TGCGCCAGCAGCTCCGGGACTAGCGGCCAAGAGACCCAGTACTTC.

This chain joins TRBV12-3 or TRBV12-4 and TRBJ1-5; D unresolved. CDR3 size: 13 residues. V was clipped by 8 bases and J by 0 bases, with 8 bases between them. The DNA for the CDR3 is TGTGCCAGCGGCCTTACTAGCAATCAGCCCCAGCATTTT. Translating it yields CASGLTSNQPQHF.

The rearrangement uses TRBV28 and TRBJ2-5; D is undetermined. Germline V gene data show CDR1 as MDHEN and CDR2 as SYDVKM. The length of the CDR3 is 16 residues. Between the trimmed V and J ends, which lost 3 bases and 4 bases, there was a span of 18 bases. The CDR3 nucleotides read TGTGCCAGCAGTTTTTACACGGGCAGCGTTGGAGAGACCCAGTACTTC. Translation gives CASSFYTGSVGETQYF.